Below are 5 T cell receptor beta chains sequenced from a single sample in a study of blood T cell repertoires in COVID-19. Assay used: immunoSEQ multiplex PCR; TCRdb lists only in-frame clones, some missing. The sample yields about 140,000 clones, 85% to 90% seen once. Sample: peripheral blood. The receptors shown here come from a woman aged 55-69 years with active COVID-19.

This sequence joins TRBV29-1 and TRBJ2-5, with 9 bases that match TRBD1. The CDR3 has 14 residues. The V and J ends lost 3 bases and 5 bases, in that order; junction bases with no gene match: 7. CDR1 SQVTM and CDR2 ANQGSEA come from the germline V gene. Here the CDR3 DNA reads TGCAGCGTTGATCTACAGGGGGCGAGGGAGACCCAGTACTTC. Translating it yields CSVDLQGARETQYF.

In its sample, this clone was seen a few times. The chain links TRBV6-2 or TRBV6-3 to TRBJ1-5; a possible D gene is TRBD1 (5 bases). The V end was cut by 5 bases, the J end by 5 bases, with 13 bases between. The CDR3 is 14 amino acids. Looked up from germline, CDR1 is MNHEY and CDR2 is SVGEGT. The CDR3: CASSRGLLDQPQHF. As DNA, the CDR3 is TGTGCCAGCAGTAGGGGACTGTTAGATCAGCCCCAGCATTTT.

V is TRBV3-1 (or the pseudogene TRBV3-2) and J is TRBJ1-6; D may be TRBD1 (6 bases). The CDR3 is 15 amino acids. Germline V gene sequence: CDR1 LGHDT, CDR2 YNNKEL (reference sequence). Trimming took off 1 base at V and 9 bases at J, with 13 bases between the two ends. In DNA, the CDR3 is TGTGCCAGCAGCCAAGGAGCGGGGGCCCTTTCACCCCTCCACTTT. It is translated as CASSQGAGALSPLHF.

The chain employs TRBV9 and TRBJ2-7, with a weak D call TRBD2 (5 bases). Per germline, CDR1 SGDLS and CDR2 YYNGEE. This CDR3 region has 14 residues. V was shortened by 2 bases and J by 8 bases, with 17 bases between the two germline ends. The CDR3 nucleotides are TGTGCCAGCAGCGTCGGACTCATGGTAGGCAAGCAGTACTTC. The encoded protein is CASSVGLMVGKQYF.

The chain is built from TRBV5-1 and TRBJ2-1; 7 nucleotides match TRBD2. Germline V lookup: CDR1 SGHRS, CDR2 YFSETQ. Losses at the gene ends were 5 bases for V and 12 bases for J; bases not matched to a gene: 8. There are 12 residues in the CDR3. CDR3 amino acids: CASSTSTSAQFF. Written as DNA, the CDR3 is TGCGCCAGCAGTACCTCTACTAGCGCGCAGTTCTTC.